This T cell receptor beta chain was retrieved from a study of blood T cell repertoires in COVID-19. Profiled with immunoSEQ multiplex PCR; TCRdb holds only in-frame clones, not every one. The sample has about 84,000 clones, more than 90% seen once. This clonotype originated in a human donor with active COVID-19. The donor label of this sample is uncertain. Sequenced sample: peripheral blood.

The CDR3 sequence: CASSFMGARTEAFF. The CDR3 region has the DNA TGTGCCAGCAGTTTCATGGGGGCTCGGACTGAAGCTTTCTTT. V and J are TRBV28 and TRBJ1-1; tentative D call: TRBD1 (6 bases). With 3 bases removed from V and 5 bases from J, the gap between germline ends came to 13 bases. There are 14 residues in the CDR3. Germline V gene lookup returns CDR1 MDHEN and CDR2 SYDVKM.